Listed below are T cell receptor beta chains from one sample, sequenced in a study of OX40 agonist ivuxolimab in advanced cancers. Clones were read by immunoSEQ multiplex PCR, and TCRdb kept only the in-frame ones, dropping some. The repertoire holds roughly 80,000 clones, under 90% seen once, with 1.5% to 2% in the top ten. This sample comprised CD4+ or CD8+ T cells sorted from blood, obtained in a trial of the OX40 agonist ivuxolimab. These receptors were taken from an adult with an advanced solid tumor such as melanoma, head and neck, liver or kidney cancer. CDR3s include the opening cysteine and the closing phenylalanine or tryptophan. The D gene is left open where the match is weak. Only some rows state a clone size, as once, few, many or a class for expanded clones.

v_gene	j_gene	abundance	len	d_gene	CDR3nt	CDR3aa
TRBV7-6	TRBJ2-5	NA	16	TRBD2	TGTGCCAGCAGCCCCGGACTAGCGGGGGGGCGAGAGACCCAGTACTTC	CASSPGLAGGRETQYF
TRBV4-2	TRBJ2-1	NA	16	TRBD2	TGTGCCAGCAGCCAAGATCAGTCCGGGGGGGCCAATGAGCAGTTCTTC	CASSQDQSGGANEQFF
TRBV9	TRBJ2-7	NA	15	NA	TGTGCCAGCACGAGAGGGGGGTTGGGATCCTACGAGCAGTACTTC	CASTRGGLGSYEQYF
TRBV7-6	TRBJ2-3	once	12	NA	TGTGCCAGCAGCTTACGCCCAGATACGCAGTATTTT	CASSLRPDTQYF
TRBV5-1	TRBJ2-3	NA	15	TRBD2	TGCGCCAGCAGCTTTAGCGGGGGGGCGGCAGATACGCAGTATTTT	CASSFSGGAADTQYF
TRBV6-5	TRBJ2-3	NA	13	NA	TGTGCCAGCAGTGCCGGGGGCACAGATACGCAGTATTTT	CASSAGGTDTQYF
TRBV7-3	TRBJ1-1	NA	14	TRBD1	TGTGCCAGCAGCTATAGACAGGGGGCCGGTGAAGCTTTCTTT	CASSYRQGAGEAFF
TRBV27	TRBJ1-2	NA	15	NA	TGTGCCAGCAGTTCACAGCCGACCCCTAACTATGGCTACACCTTC	CASSSQPTPNYGYTF
TRBV19	TRBJ1-1	NA	12	NA	TGTGCCAGTATCGGGGCCGGCCCTGAAGCTTTCTTT	CASIGAGPEAFF
TRBV11-2	TRBJ2-2	NA	15	NA	TGTGCCAGCAGCCATTCTCCATATTCCACCCGGGAGCTGTTTTTT	CASSHSPYSTRELFF
TRBV11-2	TRBJ2-2	NA	17	NA	TGTGCCAGCAGCCCCAGTAGGTGGGAGCCGAACACCGGGGAGCTGTTTTTT	CASSPSRWEPNTGELFF
TRBV6-1	TRBJ1-2	few	13	NA	TGTGCCAGCAAGGTGGGAGCTAACTATGGCTACACCTTC	CASKVGANYGYTF
TRBV7-2	TRBJ2-2	NA	18	NA	TGTGCCAGCAGTAACTGGCGAGGTGGCAGCACTAACACCGGGGAGCTGTTTTTT	CASSNWRGGSTNTGELFF
TRBV20-1	TRBJ1-1	once	11	NA	TGCAGTGCTAGGACCCTTTTTGAAGCTTTCTTT	CSARTLFEAFF
TRBV10-2	TRBJ2-7	NA	14	TRBD2	TGCGCCAGCAGTGGGGCGGGGGGGACCTACGAGCAGTACTTC	CASSGAGGTYEQYF
TRBV19	TRBJ2-5	NA	16	TRBD2	TGTGCCAGTAGTATAGTCGGAGCGGGGGCGAAAGAGACCCAGTACTTC	CASSIVGAGAKETQYF
TRBV5-5	TRBJ2-3	NA	17	TRBD2	TGTGCCAGCAGCTTGAGAGCTAGCGGGGGGCCGGGAGATACGCAGTATTTT	CASSLRASGGPGDTQYF
TRBV5-1	TRBJ1-1	NA	13	NA	TGCGCCAGCAGCTTTGGGTTTAACACTGAAGCTTTCTTT	CASSFGFNTEAFF
TRBV11-2	TRBJ2-4	NA	15	NA	TGTGCCAGCAGCTTATCTCATGATGGGGGAAACATTCAGTACTTC	CASSLSHDGGNIQYF
TRBV13	TRBJ2-3	NA	16	NA	TGTGCCAGCAGCTTAGGGGGGGTAAGGGGCCCAGATACGCAGTATTTT	CASSLGGVRGPDTQYF
TRBV9	TRBJ2-3	few	16	TRBD2	TGTGCCAGCAGCGTGGGACTACCACAAGACCGTGGAACGCAGTATTTT	CASSVGLPQDRGTQYF
TRBV18	TRBJ2-3	NA	15	NA	TGTGCCAGCTCACCACGAATTGAGAGCACAGATACGCAGTATTTT	CASSPRIESTDTQYF
TRBV6-5	TRBJ1-1	few	14	NA	TGTGCCAGCAGGACGGGGATTAGGAACACTGAAGCTTTCTTT	CASRTGIRNTEAFF
TRBV6-1	TRBJ2-7	once	13	NA	TGTGCCAGCAGTGCCAGGGACACCTACGAGCAGTACTTC	CASSARDTYEQYF
TRBV7-2	TRBJ2-7	NA	17	NA	TGTGCCAGCAGCTTAGTTGCCAGCCTAACCTTCTCCTACGAGCAGTACTTC	CASSLVASLTFSYEQYF
TRBV19	TRBJ2-5	NA	11	NA	TGTGCCAGTAGTCGGGAAGAGACCCAGTACTTC	CASSREETQYF